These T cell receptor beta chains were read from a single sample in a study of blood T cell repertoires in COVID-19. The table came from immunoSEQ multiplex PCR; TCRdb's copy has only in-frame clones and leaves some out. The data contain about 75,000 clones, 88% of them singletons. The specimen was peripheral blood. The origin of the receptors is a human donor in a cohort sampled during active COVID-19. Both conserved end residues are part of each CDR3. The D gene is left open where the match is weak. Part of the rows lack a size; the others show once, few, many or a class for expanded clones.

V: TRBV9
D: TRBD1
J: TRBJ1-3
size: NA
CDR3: CASSPRQGAHPSGNTIYF
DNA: TGTGCCAGCAGCCCCCGACAGGGTGCCCATCCCTCTGGAAACACCATATATTTT

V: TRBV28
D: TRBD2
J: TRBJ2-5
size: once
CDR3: CASRFGGRALGETQYF
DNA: TGTGCCAGCAGGTTCGGCGGGAGGGCCTTGGGAGAGACCCAGTACTTC

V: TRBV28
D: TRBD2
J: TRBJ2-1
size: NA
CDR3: CASSYGGGSYNEQFF
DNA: TGTGCCAGCAGTTATGGGGGGGGCTCCTACAATGAGCAGTTCTTC

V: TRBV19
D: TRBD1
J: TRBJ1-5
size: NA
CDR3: CASSMGGDRRPNQPQHF
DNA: TGTGCCAGTAGTATGGGGGGGGACAGGAGGCCAAATCAGCCCCAGCATTTT

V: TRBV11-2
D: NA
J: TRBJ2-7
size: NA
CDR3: CASSIRKGGGDEQYF
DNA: TGTGCCAGCAGCATCCGGAAGGGGGGGGGCGACGAGCAGTACTTC

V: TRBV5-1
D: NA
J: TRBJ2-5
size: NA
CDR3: CASSLQGRETQYF
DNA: TGCGCCAGCAGCTTGCAGGGTAGGGAGACCCAGTACTTC

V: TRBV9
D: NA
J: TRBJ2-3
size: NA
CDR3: CASSVDAGQFTDTQYF
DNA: TGTGCCAGCAGCGTAGATGCGGGGCAGTTCACAGATACGCAGTATTTT

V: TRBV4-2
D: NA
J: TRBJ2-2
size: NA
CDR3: CASSQESTTGELFF
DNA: TGTGCCAGCAGCCAAGAGAGCACCACCGGGGAGCTGTTTTTT

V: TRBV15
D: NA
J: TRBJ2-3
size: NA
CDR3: CATSRGADSDTQYF
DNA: TGTGCCACCAGCAGAGGTGCAGATTCAGATACGCAGTATTTT

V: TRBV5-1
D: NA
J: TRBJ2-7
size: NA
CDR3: CASSNPGQRYEQYF
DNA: TGCGCCAGCAGCAATCCGGGACAACGATACGAGCAGTACTTC

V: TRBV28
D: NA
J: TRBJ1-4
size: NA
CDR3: CASRGGGSREKLFF
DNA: TGTGCCAGCAGGGGGGGAGGATCTAGGGAAAAACTGTTTTTT

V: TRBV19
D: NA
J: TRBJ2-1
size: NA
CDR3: CASTRRGRFNEQFF
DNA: TGTGCCAGTACTCGCCGAGGGCGGTTCAATGAGCAGTTCTTC

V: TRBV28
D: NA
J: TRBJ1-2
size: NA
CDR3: CASSLSGSARRGYGYTF
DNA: TGTGCCAGCAGTTTAAGCGGGTCGGCACGGCGGGGCTATGGCTACACCTTC

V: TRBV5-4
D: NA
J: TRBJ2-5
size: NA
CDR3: CASNHQGGVETQYF
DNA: TGTGCCAGTAACCATCAGGGGGGCGTAGAGACCCAGTACTTC

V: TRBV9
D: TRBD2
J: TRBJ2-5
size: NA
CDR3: CASSVGGVAGPETQYF
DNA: TGTGCCAGCAGCGTAGGGGGAGTAGCGGGGCCAGAGACCCAGTACTTC

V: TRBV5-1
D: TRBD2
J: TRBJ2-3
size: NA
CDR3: CASRKVAGGQADTQYF
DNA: TGCGCCAGCAGGAAGGTGGCGGGAGGCCAGGCAGATACGCAGTATTTT

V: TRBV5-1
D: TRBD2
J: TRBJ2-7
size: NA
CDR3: CASSLALAGGPYEQYF
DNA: TGCGCCAGCAGCTTGGCGCTAGCGGGAGGCCCCTACGAGCAGTACTTC

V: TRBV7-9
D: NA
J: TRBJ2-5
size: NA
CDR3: CASSRSGTNQETQYF
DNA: TGTGCCAGCAGCCGCTCCGGGACAAACCAAGAGACCCAGTACTTC

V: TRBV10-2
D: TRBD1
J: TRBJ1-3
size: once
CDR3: CASSKMTGGYSGNTIYF
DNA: TGCGCCAGCAGTAAGATGACAGGGGGCTACTCTGGAAACACCATATATTTT

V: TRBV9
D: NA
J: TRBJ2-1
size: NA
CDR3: CASSQGNVYNEQFF
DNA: TGTGCCAGCAGCCAGGGAAATGTTTACAATGAGCAGTTCTTC

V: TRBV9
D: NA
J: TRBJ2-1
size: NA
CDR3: CASSVERLSEQFF
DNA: TGTGCCAGCAGCGTAGAGAGGCTATCAGAGCAGTTCTTC

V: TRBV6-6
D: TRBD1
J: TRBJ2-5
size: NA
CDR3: CASSSWTGQETQYF
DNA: TGTGCCAGCAGTTCCTGGACAGGGCAAGAGACCCAGTACTTC

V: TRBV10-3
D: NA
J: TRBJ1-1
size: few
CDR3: CATTRTMNTEAFF
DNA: TGTGCCACCACCCGGACAATGAACACTGAAGCTTTCTTT

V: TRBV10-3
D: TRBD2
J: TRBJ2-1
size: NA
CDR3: CAISGRTSGVNEQFF
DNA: TGTGCCATCAGTGGCCGGACTAGCGGGGTCAATGAGCAGTTCTTC

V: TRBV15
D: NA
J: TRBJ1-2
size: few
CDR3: CATSRGQDYGYTF
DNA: TGTGCCACCAGCAGAGGACAGGACTATGGCTACACCTTC

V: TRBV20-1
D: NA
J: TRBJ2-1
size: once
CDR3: CSATPGTLSFF
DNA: TGCAGTGCCACCCCAGGGACTCTATCGTTCTTC

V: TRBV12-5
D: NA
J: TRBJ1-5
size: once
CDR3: CASGLRVKQPQHF
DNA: TGTGCTAGTGGTTTGCGGGTGAAGCAGCCCCAGCATTTT

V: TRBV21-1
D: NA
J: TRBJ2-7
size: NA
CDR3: CASSTRTGTSGLEQYF
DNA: TGTGCCAGCAGCACGAGGACCGGGACTAGCGGCCTCGAGCAGTACTTC

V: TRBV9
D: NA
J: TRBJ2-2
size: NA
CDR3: CASSPLGQNTGELFF
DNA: TGTGCCAGCAGCCCTTTGGGACAGAACACCGGGGAGCTGTTTTTT

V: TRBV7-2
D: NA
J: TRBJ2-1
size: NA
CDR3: CASSFRTANEQFF
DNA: TGTGCCAGCAGCTTCCGGACAGCTAATGAGCAGTTCTTC

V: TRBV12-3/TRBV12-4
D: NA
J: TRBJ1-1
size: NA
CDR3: CASIGRAWTEAFF
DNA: TGTGCCAGCATAGGCAGGGCTTGGACTGAAGCTTTCTTT

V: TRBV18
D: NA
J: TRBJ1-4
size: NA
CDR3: CASSPQQTATNEKLFF
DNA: TGTGCCAGCTCACCACAGCAAACGGCAACTAATGAAAAACTGTTTTTT

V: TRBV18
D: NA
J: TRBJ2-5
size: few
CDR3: CASSPLPNRVLETQYF
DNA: TGTGCCAGCTCACCATTGCCTAACAGGGTGCTGGAGACCCAGTACTTC

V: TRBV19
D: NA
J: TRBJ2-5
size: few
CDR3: CASSMGGGMETQYF
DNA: TGTGCCAGTAGTATGGGCGGAGGGATGGAGACCCAGTACTTC

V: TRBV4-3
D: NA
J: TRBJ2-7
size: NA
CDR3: CASSQGLVTEQYF
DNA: TGCGCCAGCAGCCAAGGCCTAGTGACCGAGCAGTACTTC

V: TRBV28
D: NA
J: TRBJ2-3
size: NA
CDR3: CASSLEGTQYF
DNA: TGTGCCAGCAGTCTAGAGGGTACGCAGTATTTT

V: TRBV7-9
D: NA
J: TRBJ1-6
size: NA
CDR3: CASSLAPGSLHF
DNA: TGTGCCAGCAGCTTAGCCCCAGGGTCCCTCCACTTT

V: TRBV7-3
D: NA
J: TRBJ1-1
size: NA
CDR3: CASSLAQSFRATEAFF
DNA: TGTGCCAGCAGCTTAGCCCAGAGCTTCAGGGCCACTGAAGCTTTCTTT

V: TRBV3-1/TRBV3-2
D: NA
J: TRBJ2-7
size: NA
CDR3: CASSSFYEQYF
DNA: TGTGCCAGCAGCTCATTCTACGAGCAGTACTTC

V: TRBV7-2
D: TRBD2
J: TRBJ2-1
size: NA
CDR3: CASRTGIAGFEQFF
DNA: TGTGCCAGCAGGACTGGAATAGCGGGGTTTGAGCAGTTCTTC

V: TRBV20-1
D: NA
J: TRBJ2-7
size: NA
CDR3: CSARPSHEQYF
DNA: TGCAGTGCTAGACCGTCCCACGAGCAGTACTTC

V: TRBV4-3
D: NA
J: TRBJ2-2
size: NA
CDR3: CASSQALGGGASNTGELFF
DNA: TGCGCCAGCAGCCAGGCTTTAGGAGGGGGGGCCTCGAACACCGGGGAGCTGTTTTTT

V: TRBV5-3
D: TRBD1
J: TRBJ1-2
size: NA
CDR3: CARSFGQVTNYGYTF
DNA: TGTGCCAGAAGCTTCGGACAGGTAACTAACTATGGCTACACCTTC

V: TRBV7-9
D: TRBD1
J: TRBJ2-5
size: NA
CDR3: CASSLLGQGEETQYF
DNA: TGTGCCAGCAGCTTGCTCGGACAGGGCGAGGAGACCCAGTACTTC

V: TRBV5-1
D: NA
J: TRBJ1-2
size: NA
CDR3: CASSLEAGNFYGYTF
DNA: TGCGCCAGCAGCTTGGAGGCAGGCAACTTCTATGGCTACACCTTC

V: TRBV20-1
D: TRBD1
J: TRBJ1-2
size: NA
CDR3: CSAHRGEGYTF
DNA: TGCAGTGCACACAGGGGCGAGGGCTACACCTTC